This TCR beta chain was observed in a study of blood T cell repertoires in COVID-19 (TCRdb year 2020). As for the study more broadly: Collaborator samples came from the United States, Italy and Spain and covered acute and convalescent phases of COVID-19. The material from the prospective study consisted of cDNA or gDNA derived from T cells, B-cell-depleted T cells, or PBMCs. Subjects who had been exposed to COVID-19, were actively infected with it, or had recovered from it provided the deeply sampled blood TCRbeta repertoires that made up the dataset. The repertoires were released in a freely available public database meant as a resource for research on the immune response to SARS-CoV-2. Samples were obtained from the ongoing ImmuneRACE study (first 160 participants) and from 1,200 or so subjects provided by 6 global collaborators. The sample metadata nearly always contained a de-identified subject ID, COVID-19 status, age in years and sex. Where HLA class I and class II types were available, the types were taken from metadata supplied by the sample provider, not from assay-based typing. Beyond this particular receptor, the publication reports: The quantity of clinical and demographic metadata differed by source and by participant and was supplied without curation.

Worth noting for this clone: Its cognate antigen has yet to be identified. No much larger clone is present one base from it, and per-base qualities are unavailable.

The immunoSEQ Assay, a bias-controlled multiplex PCR, was used to amplify TCRbeta CDR3 regions from genomic DNA. Regarding the original processing steps: The number of nucleated cells in each sample was estimated from the amplification of reference gene primers within the assay. Sequence reads were collapsed and filtered to measure the absolute abundance of every unique TCRbeta CDR3 rearrangement. For each sample, productive Simpson clonality was calculated by taking the square root of Simpson's diversity index across productive rearrangements. The table comes from immuneACCESS by way of TCRdb, which keeps in-frame sequences with V and J called. Part of the clones is missing from these tables; in studies checked, under half for an unresolved V gene and the rest for unknown reasons. V, J and clone size are taken as reported in that table, and D and trimming were inferred from the DNA itself. Here the sample has roughly 250,000 clones; approximately 91% occur a single time. The ten largest clones represent roughly 2% of the sample.

According to the germline V gene, CDR1 reads SNHLY and CDR2 reads FYNNEI. The junction shows trimming of 5 bases on V and 4 bases on J, plus 6 bases between the germline ends. The CDR3, cysteine through phenylalanine, is 13 amino acids long. CDR3 DNA only is kept here, 39 bases in frame from base 1. Participants in the prospective study were enrolled through a virtual design, were aged about 18 to 89 years, and lived in fewer than 30 United States geographic areas. In the prospective study, participants were assigned to cohorts based on the clinical history participants reported in a screening survey and a study questionnaire. In the prospective study, mobile phlebotomists collected whole blood, serum and a nasopharyngeal or oropharyngeal swab from each participant. Participants in the prospective study had the option to provide additional blood draws and questionnaires over a roughly 2-month period. Blood samples from the prospective study were shipped frozen or at room temperature prior to DNA extraction.

The sequence was obtained from a woman aged 40-49 years with acute COVID-19. The rearranged segments are TRBV2 and TRBJ1-6; possibly the D gene is TRBD1, per 6 matching bases. Material: PBMCs or T cells enriched from blood (not recorded which). Read as DNA, the sequence is TGTGCCAGCAGTAGGGGGTATAATTCACCCCTCCACTTT. This gives the protein CASSRGYNSPLHF.